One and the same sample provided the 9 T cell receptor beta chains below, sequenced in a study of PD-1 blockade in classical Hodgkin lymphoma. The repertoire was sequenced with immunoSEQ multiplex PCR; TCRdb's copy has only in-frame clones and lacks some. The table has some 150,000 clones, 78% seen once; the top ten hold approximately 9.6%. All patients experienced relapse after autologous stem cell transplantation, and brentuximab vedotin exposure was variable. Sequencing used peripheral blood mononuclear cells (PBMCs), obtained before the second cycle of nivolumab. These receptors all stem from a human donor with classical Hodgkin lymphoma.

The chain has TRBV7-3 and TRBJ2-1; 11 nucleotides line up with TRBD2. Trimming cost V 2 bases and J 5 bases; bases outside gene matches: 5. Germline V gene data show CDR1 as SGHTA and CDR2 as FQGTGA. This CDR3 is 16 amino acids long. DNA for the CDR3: TGTGCCAGCAGCTTACTAGCGGGAGGTACTCACAATGAGCAGTTCTTC. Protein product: CASSLLAGGTHNEQFF.

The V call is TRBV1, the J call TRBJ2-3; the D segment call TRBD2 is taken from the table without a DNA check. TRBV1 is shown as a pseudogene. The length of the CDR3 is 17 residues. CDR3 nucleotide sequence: TGCACCAGCAGCCAAGATTGCCAAGGCTTAGCCGCAGATACGCAGTATTTT. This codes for CTSSQDCQGLAADTQYF.

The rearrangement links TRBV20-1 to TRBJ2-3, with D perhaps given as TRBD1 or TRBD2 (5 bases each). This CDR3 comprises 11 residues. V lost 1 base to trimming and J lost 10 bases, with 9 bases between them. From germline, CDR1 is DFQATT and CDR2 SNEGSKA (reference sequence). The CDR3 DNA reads TGCAGTGCTAGAGGGGGGACGGCGCAGTATTTT. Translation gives CSARGGTAQYF.

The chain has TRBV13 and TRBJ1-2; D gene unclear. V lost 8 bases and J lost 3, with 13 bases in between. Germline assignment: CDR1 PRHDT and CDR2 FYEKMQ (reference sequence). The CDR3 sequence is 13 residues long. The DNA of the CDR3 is TGTGCCAGCTCAGAGGGCGGCTACTATGGCTACACCTTC. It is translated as CASSEGGYYGYTF.

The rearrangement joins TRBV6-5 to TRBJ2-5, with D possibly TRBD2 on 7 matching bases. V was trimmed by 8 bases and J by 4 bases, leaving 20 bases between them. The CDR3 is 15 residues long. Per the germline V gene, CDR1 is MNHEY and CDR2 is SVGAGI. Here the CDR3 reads CASRLAGARGETQYF. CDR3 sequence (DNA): TGTGCCAGCCGACTCGCGGGGGCAAGAGGAGAGACCCAGTACTTC.

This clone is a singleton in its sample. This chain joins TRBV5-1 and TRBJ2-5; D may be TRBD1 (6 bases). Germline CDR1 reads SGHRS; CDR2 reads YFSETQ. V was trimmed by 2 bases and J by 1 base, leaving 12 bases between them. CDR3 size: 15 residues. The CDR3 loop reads CASSFQGNPQETQYF. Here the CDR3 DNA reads TGCGCCAGCAGCTTCCAGGGGAACCCCCAAGAGACCCAGTACTTC.

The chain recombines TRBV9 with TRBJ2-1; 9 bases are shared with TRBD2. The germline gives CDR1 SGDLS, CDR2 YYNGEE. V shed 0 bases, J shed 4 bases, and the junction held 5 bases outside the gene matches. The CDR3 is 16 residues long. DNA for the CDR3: TGTGCCAGCAGCGTAGAACTAGCGGGTCCATACAATGAGCAGTTCTTC. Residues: CASSVELAGPYNEQFF.

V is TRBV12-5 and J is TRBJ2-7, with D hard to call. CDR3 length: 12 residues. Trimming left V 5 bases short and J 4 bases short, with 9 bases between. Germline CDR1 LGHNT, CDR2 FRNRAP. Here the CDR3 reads CASGQQTYEQYF. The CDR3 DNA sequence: TGTGCTAGTGGTCAACAGACATACGAGCAGTACTTC.

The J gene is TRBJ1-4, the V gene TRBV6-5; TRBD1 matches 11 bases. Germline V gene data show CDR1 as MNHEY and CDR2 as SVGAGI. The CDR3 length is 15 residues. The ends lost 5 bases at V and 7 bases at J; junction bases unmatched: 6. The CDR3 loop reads CASSARTGGVEKLFF. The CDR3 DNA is TGTGCCAGCAGTGCGCGGACAGGGGGCGTTGAAAAACTGTTTTTT.